This T cell receptor beta chain was sequenced during a study of graft-versus-host responses after intestinal transplantation. Study as a whole: Recipients received multivisceral, liver-intestinal, or isolated intestinal transplants.

V was shortened by 5 bases and J by 6 bases, with 19 bases between the two germline ends. CDR1 and CDR2 (germline): SGHVS, FNYEAQ. This CDR3 comprises 16 residues. About this clone itself: Its target is not known.

The repertoire was sequenced with immunoSEQ multiplex PCR; TCRdb's copy has only in-frame clones and lacks some. The sample records about 98,000 clones, about 83% being singletons. Study results and limitations: Detection of GvH clones occurred in recipient marrow, and some had their first appearance in ileum or blood. High graft-versus-host to host-versus-graft clonal ratios were found in allografts of patients who had graft-donor T cell macrochimerism.

The sequence was collected from a human patient who received an intestinal transplant, so some T cells may come from the graft donor. The sample consisted of PBMCs, taken 255 days after intestinal transplant. The chain employs TRBV7-6 and TRBJ2-2, with D possibly matching TRBD2 (6 bases). DNA for the CDR3: TGTGCCAGCAGCCCGGCCACTAGCTTCATCGCCGGGGAGCTGTTTTTT. Its protein product is CASSPATSFIAGELFF.